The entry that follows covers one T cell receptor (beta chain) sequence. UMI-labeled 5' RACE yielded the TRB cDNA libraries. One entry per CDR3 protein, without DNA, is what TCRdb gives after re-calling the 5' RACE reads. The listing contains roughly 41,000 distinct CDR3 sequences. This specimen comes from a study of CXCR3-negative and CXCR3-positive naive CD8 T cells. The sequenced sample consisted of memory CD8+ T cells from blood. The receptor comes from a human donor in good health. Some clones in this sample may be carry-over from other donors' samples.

The CDR3 sequence: CASSLGQGESYEQYF. This chain uses TRBV7-9 with TRBJ2-7; the D call of TRBD1 rests on TCRdb alone, since no DNA is present to check it. The CDR3 is made up of 15 amino acids. CDR1 and CDR2 (germline): SEHNR, FQNEAQ (reference sequence).